The entry below gives a single T cell receptor (beta chain) sequence along with its context. No antigen is known for it. Sequencing used immunoSEQ multiplex PCR; TCRdb keeps in-frame clones, though not all of them. Among approximately 1,300 clones, around 81% were seen once, and the ten largest hold about 30%. This record comes from a study of T cells after posttransplantation cyclophosphamide. Notes on the study in general: TRB clonality was highly associated with recipient CMV seropositivity and reactivation. Later blood repertoires were often dominated by clones from the donor CD8+ memory compartment.

The germline V and J ends were trimmed by 0 bases and 0 bases, with 8 bases remaining between them. The CDR3 sequence is 15 residues long. Germline V gene data show CDR1 as SGHRS and CDR2 as YFSETQ. Busulfan-fludarabine conditioning, marrow transplant, and cyclophosphamide on days +3 and +4 were administered. Sequences were derived from PBMCs, sampled more than 220 days after allogeneic stem cell transplant with posttransplant cyclophosphamide. The origin of this receptor is a female patient over 55 who received an allogeneic stem cell transplant from an unrelated donor, was CMV-positive, and had acute GVHD only. Part of the T cell pool may stem from the graft donor. V is TRBV5-1 and J is TRBJ2-3; TRBD2 might be the D (5 bases). The CDR3 here is CASSLDGLSTDTQYF. The CDR3 DNA is TGCGCCAGCAGCTTGGATGGACTCAGCACAGATACGCAGTATTTT.